The 17 T cell receptor beta chains below were found in one sample sequenced in a study of blood T cell repertoires in COVID-19. The protocol was immunoSEQ multiplex PCR, while the TCRdb copy is restricted to in-frame clones and leaves out a portion. The sample lists tens of thousands of clones, approximately 89% occurring once. The sequenced sample was peripheral blood. These receptor sequences come from a man aged 80 or over with acute or convalescent COVID-19.

The gene calls are TRBV6-5 and TRBJ2-5; D perhaps matches TRBD2 (6 bases). This CDR3 is built from 15 residues. CDR1 is MNHEY and CDR2 is SVGAGI in the germline V gene. The germline V and J ends were trimmed by 0 bases and 4 bases, with 12 bases remaining between them. The CDR3 region is CASSYSMGRLETQYF. The DNA for the CDR3 is TGTGCCAGCAGTTACTCGATGGGGAGGTTAGAGACCCAGTACTTC.

This clone was seen just once. This chain connects TRBV28 to TRBJ1-1; 7 nucleotides align to TRBD1. The germline gives CDR1 MDHEN, CDR2 SYDVKM. V dropped 0 bases and J dropped 3; count of bases not matched to a gene: 4. The CDR3 sequence is 15 residues long. CDR3 in DNA: TGTGCCAGCAGTTTATGGACAGGGCCCCACACTGAAGCTTTCTTT. Amino acid sequence: CASSLWTGPHTEAFF.

This clone has a handful of counts. The chain employs TRBV6-6 and TRBJ2-2; D may be TRBD1 (6 bases). The CDR3 contains 15 residues. Germline loops: CDR1 MNHNY, CDR2 SVGAGI (reference sequence). V was trimmed by 6 bases and J by 0 bases, leaving 11 bases between them. CDR3 residues: CASSNGDTNTGELFF. The CDR3 nucleotides read TGTGCCAGCAGCAACGGGGACACGAACACCGGGGAGCTGTTTTTT.

The gene calls are TRBV30 and TRBJ2-5; 9 positions match TRBD1. Unmatched junction bases numbered 6, after V lost 1 base and J lost 9 bases. This CDR3 has 13 residues. Germline V gene sequence: CDR1 GTSNPN, CDR2 SVGIG (reference sequence). The CDR3 DNA sequence: TGTGCCTGGAGTGGGGACAGGGTAGGGTCCCAGTACTTC. Its translation is CAWSGDRVGSQYF.

The chain employs TRBV5-1 and TRBJ2-7; D is perhaps TRBD1 (5 bases). The ends were cut back, 0 bases at V and 4 bases at J, with 14 bases in the middle. The V gene's germline CDR1 is SGHRS and CDR2 YFSETQ. CDR3 length: 15 residues. The CDR3 here is CASSLAAGSRYEQYF. CDR3 nucleotide sequence: TGCGCCAGCAGCTTGGCCGCAGGGTCGCGGTACGAGCAGTACTTC.

The rearrangement uses TRBV21-1 and TRBJ2-7; the D call of TRBD1 is as the table states it, not checked on the DNA. TRBV21-1 is termed a pseudogene. The CDR3 has 15 amino acids. CDR3 amino acids: CASSYGQGLSYEQYF. The CDR3 DNA follows: TGTGCCAGCAGCTATGGACAGGGTCTCTCCTACGAGCAGTACTTC.

The chain is built from TRBV6-1 and TRBJ1-2, with D maybe TRBD1 (6 bases). Trimming shortened V by 2 bases and J by 0 bases, and 7 bases separated the two germline ends. The CDR3 length is 14 residues. Per germline, CDR1 MNHNS and CDR2 SASEGT. In DNA, the CDR3 is TGTGCCAGCAGTGAATGGACAGCTAACTATGGCTACACCTTC. Its translation: CASSEWTANYGYTF.

This chain links TRBV29-1 with TRBJ2-3; tentatively, D is TRBD1 (6 bases). Germline CDR1 SQVTM, CDR2 ANQGSEA. This CDR3 spans 16 amino acids. V lost 4 bases to trimming and J lost 2 bases, with 19 bases between them. The CDR3 is CSVARGRSSHTDTQYF. DNA for the CDR3: TGCAGCGTTGCCAGGGGCCGGTCCTCGCACACAGATACGCAGTATTTT.

The gene calls are TRBV24-1 and TRBJ2-3; 7 bases map to TRBD1. Germline values: CDR1 KGHDR, CDR2 SFDVKD. The ends lost 2 bases at V and 6 bases at J; junction bases unmatched: 7. This CDR3 region has 15 residues. The CDR3 region has the DNA TGTGCCACCAGTGATTCCCGACAGGGATCGGATACGCAGTATTTT. It is translated as CATSDSRQGSDTQYF.

The CDR3 DNA sequence: TGTGCCAGCAGCTCCTCGACTAGCGGGGTAACAGAGACCCAGTACTTC. This gives the protein CASSSSTSGVTETQYF. The chain carries TRBV11-3 and TRBJ2-5; 11 bases fit TRBD2. After removal of 4 bases from V and 4 bases from J, the junction contained 8 bases not matched to a gene. The CDR3 sequence is 16 residues long. Per the germline V gene, CDR1 is SGHNT and CDR2 is YENEEA.

The chain couples TRBV9 to TRBJ2-7; 9 nucleotides line up with TRBD1. This CDR3 region has 15 residues. V lost 0 bases and J lost 4; bases outside the gene matches: 5. Germline-derived CDR1 and CDR2 are SGDLS and YYNGEE. The CDR3 nucleotides read TGTGCCAGCAGCGTAGAGGGACAGGGCGCTTACGAGCAGTACTTC. Amino acid sequence: CASSVEGQGAYEQYF.

The CDR3 DNA reads as TGTGCCAGCAGCTTGGGGGGGCGCGTCACTGAAGCTTTCTTT. Protein sequence: CASSLGGRVTEAFF. The chain uses TRBV7-9 and TRBJ1-1; D is possibly TRBD1 (6 bases). Per germline, CDR1 SEHNR and CDR2 FQNEAQ (reference sequence). The V gene lost 3 bases and the J gene lost 4 bases, with 12 bases spanning the gap. This CDR3 is built from 14 residues.

This sequence joins TRBV29-1 and TRBJ1-1; a possible D gene is TRBD1 (5 bases). The germline CDR1 and CDR2 sequences are SQVTM and ANQGSEA. The CDR3 extends over 14 amino acids. Trimming stripped 7 bases from V and 0 bases from J, with 15 bases between. The CDR3 region has the DNA TGCAGCGCCTCCTACAGGAATTTGAACACTGAAGCTTTCTTT. Translation: CSASYRNLNTEAFF.

This clone was observed once. V usage is TRBV28 and J usage is TRBJ1-6, with no clear D. Trimming removed 7 bases at V and 9 bases at J, with 16 bases between. CDR3 length equals 14 residues. Germline V gives CDR1 MDHEN, CDR2 SYDVKM. CDR3 residues: CASTPVRLRSPLHF. DNA for the CDR3: TGTGCCAGCACCCCGGTCAGGCTGCGTTCACCCCTCCACTTT.

V is TRBV19 and J is TRBJ1-2, with TRBD1 matching over 12 bases. With 6 bases clipped from V and 3 bases from J, the junction kept 8 bases outside the gene matches. CDR1 and CDR2 from the germline V gene are LNHDA and SQIVND (reference sequence). The CDR3 totals 16 residues. The CDR3 DNA is TGTGCCAGTAGCCCTTCCGGGACAGGGGGCTACTATGGCTACACCTTC. It encodes CASSPSGTGGYYGYTF.

CDR3 sequence: CASSGLGIQAEAFF. The CDR3 DNA reads as TGTGCCAGCAGTGGACTAGGGATACAGGCTGAAGCTTTCTTT. The chain couples TRBV2 to TRBJ1-1; D perhaps matches TRBD1 (5 bases). The CDR3 runs to 14 residues. CDR1 SNHLY and CDR2 FYNNEI come from the germline V gene. V was cut by 4 bases and J by 6 bases, with 15 bases left in between.

The chain has TRBV10-3 and TRBJ2-7, with TRBD1 identical over 7 bases. This CDR3 has 16 residues. Trimming took 5 bases from V and 6 from J; bases not matched to a gene: 16. Germline values: CDR1 ENHRY, CDR2 SYGVKD. CDR3 region: CAISPLLDRVLSEQYF. DNA of the CDR3: TGTGCCATCAGTCCACTTTTAGACAGGGTATTAAGCGAGCAGTACTTC.